The 2 T cell receptor beta chains given below trace back to one sample, sequenced in a study of cytomegalovirus exposure and HLA in healthy donors. 60 Vbeta and 13 Jbeta primers were used in PCR. Assay used: immunoSEQ multiplex PCR; TCRdb lists only in-frame clones, some missing. The sample has tens of thousands of clones, over 55% seen once; the top ten hold about 6%. Source material: PBMCs. The receptor set was obtained from a boy aged 10-17 years in good health and CMV-seropositive.

In DNA form, the CDR3 reads TGCGCCAGCAGCTTGGCGGCCGGGACAGGGGGAAGCTACACCTTC. This encodes CASSLAAGTGGSYTF. The V gene is TRBV5-1, the J gene TRBJ1-2, with TRBD1 matching over 11 bases. J was trimmed by 9 bases and V by 0 bases; bases with no gene match: 7. The CDR3 sequence is 15 residues long. CDR1 and CDR2 (germline): SGHRS, YFSETQ.

This sequence joins TRBV9 and TRBJ2-2; a possible D gene is TRBD2 (6 bases). The germline V gene has CDR1 SGDLS and CDR2 YYNGEE. The CDR3 loop spans 16 amino acids. The V end was cut by 0 bases, the J end by 1 base, with 10 bases between. CDR3 sequence reads: CASSVADGRNTGELFF. Written as DNA, the CDR3 is TGTGCCAGCAGCGTAGCTGACGGGAGGAACACCGGGGAGCTGTTTTTT. The whole variable domain, remainder taken from reference TRBV9 and TRBJ2-2, is DSGVTQTPKHLITATGQRVTLRCSPRSGDLSVYWYQQSLDQGLQFLIQYYNGEERAKGNILERFSAQQFPDLHSELNLSSLELGDSALYFCASSVADGRNTGELFFGEGSRLTVL.